Below are 23 T cell receptor beta chains sequenced from a single sample in a study of T-cell reconstitution after alpha-beta-depleted transplantation in children. Unique molecular identifiers were incorporated into the prepared TCRbeta library. TCRdb used MiXCR to reprocess the PCR reads, holding one entry per CDR3 protein. The sample shows about 900,000 distinct CDR3 sequences, roughly 31% of them seen only once. Sequences were derived from PBMCs, mostly from graft donor cells, sampled 360 days after TCRalphabeta/CD19-depleted stem cell transplant. The receptors stem from a boy in the first two years of life who had a stem cell transplant for SCID, so the T cells may come from the graft donor.

The chain joins TRBV5-1 to TRBJ2-5; a possible D gene is TRBD1 (5 bases). The CDR3 is made up of 15 amino acids. Germline lookup yields CDR1 SGHRS and CDR2 YFSETQ. V was shortened by 4 bases and J by 0 bases, with 13 bases between the two germline ends. CDR3 in amino acids: CASSPLTVYQETQYF. The CDR3 DNA reads as TGCGCCAGCAGCCCGTTGACAGTGTACCAAGAGACCCAGTACTTC.

The chain couples TRBV6-5 to TRBJ1-1; D possibly corresponds to TRBD1 (5 bases). The germline gives CDR1 MNHEY, CDR2 SVGAGI. V was trimmed by 2 bases and J by 5 bases, leaving 9 bases between them. The CDR3 length is 13 residues. The CDR3 DNA follows: TGTGCCAGCAGTTACGGGGGACTTACTGAAGCTTTCTTT. Amino acid sequence: CASSYGGLTEAFF.

V gene TRBV28 combines with J gene TRBJ2-5; D is perhaps TRBD1 (6 bases). This CDR3 region has 12 residues. Germline V gene sequence: CDR1 MDHEN, CDR2 SYDVKM. The V gene lost 8 bases and the J gene lost 5 bases, with 12 bases spanning the gap. CDR3 protein: CASYSQGETQYF. The CDR3 bases are TGTGCCAGCTACTCCCAGGGGGAGACCCAGTACTTC.

This clonotype was detected a few times. The chain employs TRBV6-1 and TRBJ2-2, with 8 bases aligning to TRBD1. The trim removed 6 bases at V and 7 bases at J, leaving 10 bases unmatched. From germline, CDR1 is MNHNS and CDR2 SASEGT. CDR3 length equals 15 residues. This CDR3 reads CASRLDRGGGGELFF. The CDR3 nucleotides read TGTGCCAGCAGACTAGACAGGGGAGGAGGCGGGGAGCTGTTTTTT.

V usage is TRBV6-5 and J usage is TRBJ2-7, with D uncertain. V dropped 3 bases and J dropped 5 bases, with 11 bases sitting between them. CDR1 is MNHEY and CDR2 is SVGAGI in the germline V gene. The CDR3 has 13 amino acids. The DNA of the CDR3 is TGTGCCAGCAGTTATCTCCGTCGGCACGAGCAGTACTTC. It codes for CASSYLRRHEQYF.

V and J are TRBV6-2 or TRBV6-3 and TRBJ2-7; D gene uncertain. V lost 2 bases to trimming and J lost 1 base, with 6 bases between them. Germline V gene lookup returns CDR1 MNHEY and CDR2 SVGEGT. The length of the CDR3 is 13 residues. CDR3 nucleotide sequence: TGTGCCAGCAGTTACGCCGGTTCCTACGAGCAGTACGTC. It codes for CASSYAGSYEQYV.

The V and J genes are TRBV12-3 or TRBV12-4 and TRBJ2-1, with 7 positions matching TRBD1. The J segment lost 10 bases and the V segment lost 6 bases, leaving 9 bases of the junction unmatched. The CDR3 totals 13 residues. The CDR3: CASSSFPGQEQFF. The DNA for the CDR3 is TGTGCCAGCAGCTCCTTTCCGGGACAGGAGCAGTTCTTC.

This chain uses TRBV12-3 or TRBV12-4 with TRBJ1-3; tentatively, D is TRBD1 (5 bases). Trimming removed 6 bases at V and 0 bases at J, with 15 bases between. The CDR3 loop spans 16 amino acids. The CDR3 nucleotides read TGTGCCAGCAGCTCCTACGACGGGGGCTCTGGAAACACCATATATTTT. This sequence encodes CASSSYDGGSGNTIYF.

This clonotype has more than one count but fewer than ten. The chain carries TRBV20-1 and TRBJ2-5; no definite D call. Trimming cost V 3 bases and J 0 bases, with 8 bases left between them. The CDR3 consists of 13 residues. Germline loops: CDR1 DFQATT, CDR2 SNEGSKA (reference sequence). CDR3 residues: CSARSGYQETQYF. CDR3 in DNA: TGCAGTGCTAGGTCTGGCTACCAAGAGACCCAGTACTTC.

This clonotype was recorded a few times. The V and J genes are TRBV7-2 and TRBJ2-7; tentatively, D is TRBD1 (5 bases). Trimming pared 1 base from V and 2 bases from J, leaving 9 bases between. Looked up from germline, CDR1 is SGHTA and CDR2 is FQGNSA. This CDR3 contains 14 residues. The CDR3 is CASSLGTSPYEQYF. The CDR3 DNA sequence: TGTGCCAGCAGCTTAGGGACATCGCCCTACGAGCAGTACTTC.

This clonotype was seen only a few times. The rearrangement links TRBV5-1 to TRBJ2-3, with TRBD2 identical over 15 bases. J gave up 1 base and V 1 base, and 7 bases lay outside the gene matches. Germline V gene lookup returns CDR1 SGHRS and CDR2 YFSETQ. This CDR3 is 19 amino acids long. DNA for the CDR3: TGCGCCAGCAGCTTGACGGGACTAGCGGGGGGCCGGGGCACAGATACGCAGTATTTT. Translated, it gives CASSLTGLAGGRGTDTQYF.

This clonotype was detected a few times. The chain uses TRBV7-9 and TRBJ2-7; tentative D call: TRBD2 (6 bases). Germline-derived CDR1 and CDR2 are SEHNR and FQNEAQ (reference sequence). The CDR3 consists of 11 residues. The ends were cut back, 5 bases at V and 5 bases at J, with 7 bases in the middle. The CDR3 loop is CASSQRDEQYF. The CDR3 DNA reads as TGTGCCAGCAGCCAGCGGGACGAGCAGTACTTC.

This clonotype was detected only a few times. V gene TRBV4-1 combines with J gene TRBJ1-2; D not resolved. The germline V gene has CDR1 MGHRA and CDR2 YSYEKL. Trimming pared 3 bases from V and 6 bases from J, leaving 14 bases between. The CDR3 runs to 14 residues. The CDR3 DNA sequence: TGCGCCAGCAGCCAGGCCCCAAGGGAAGATGGCTACACCTTC. Translating it yields CASSQAPREDGYTF.

This clonotype was detected only once. One end of the junction varies from germline; a read error may be responsible. The chain links TRBV7-8 to TRBJ2-7, with TRBD2 as a possible D gene (5 bases). Germline CDR1 and CDR2: SGHVS and FQNEAQ. This CDR3 contains 12 residues. The CDR3 coding sequence is TGTGCCAGCAGCCCACACGGCGGGCAATTGGACTTC. Its protein product is CASSPHGGQLDF.

The rearrangement links TRBV19 to TRBJ2-6, with 11 bases matching TRBD1. This CDR3 has 16 amino acids. Germline assignment: CDR1 LNHDA and CDR2 SQIVND (reference sequence). V trimming: 7 bases; J trimming: 1 base; junction bases outside the gene matches: 3. CDR3 sequence reads: CASKDRGPSGANVLTF. DNA of the CDR3: TGTGCCAGTAAGGACAGGGGGCCTTCTGGGGCCAACGTCCTGACTTTC.

The rearrangement joins TRBV28 to TRBJ2-7; 8 bases match TRBD2. J lost 5 bases, V lost 1 base, and 7 bases had no gene match. The CDR3 loop spans 15 amino acids. Looked up from germline, CDR1 is MDHEN and CDR2 is SYDVKM. CDR3 loop: CASSLSPGGPDEQYF. CDR3 in DNA: TGTGCCAGCAGTTTATCCCCGGGGGGGCCGGACGAGCAGTACTTC. Full variable domain (outside the CDR3, taken from reference TRBV28 and TRBJ2-7): DVKVTQSSRYLVKRTGEKVFLECVQDMDHENMFWYRQDPGLGLRLIYFSYDVKMKEKGDIPEGYSVSREKKERFSLILESASTNQTSMYLCASSLSPGGPDEQYFGPGTRLTVT.

This clonotype has more than one count but fewer than ten. V is TRBV5-1 and J is TRBJ2-7; D ambiguous. The CDR3 length is 14 residues. V was shortened by 6 bases and J by 3 bases, with 16 bases between the two germline ends. Per germline, CDR1 SGHRS and CDR2 YFSETQ. As DNA, the CDR3 is TGCGCCAGCAAAACAGAGCCCCCTTTCTACGAGCAGTACTTC. Translating gives CASKTEPPFYEQYF.

This clonotype turned up a few times. The chain employs TRBV7-9 and TRBJ1-2; D is ambiguous. The V gene lost 8 bases and the J gene lost 2 bases, with 9 bases spanning the gap. The CDR3 sequence is 12 residues long. CDR1 is SEHNR and CDR2 is FQNEAQ in the germline V gene (reference sequence). The CDR3 DNA reads TGTGCCAGCTACCCGGCCAACTATGGCTACACCTTC. It translates to CASYPANYGYTF.

The chain uses TRBV5-1 and TRBJ2-7; D could derive from TRBD1 or TRBD2 (5 bases each). Germline CDR1 is SGHRS and CDR2 is YFSETQ. The V end lost 0 bases, the J end lost 3 bases, and 13 bases lay between the germline ends. This CDR3 contains 15 residues. The CDR3 DNA follows: TGCGCCAGCAGCTTGGGGCCCCGGGACGACTACGAGCAGTACTTC. Its protein product is CASSLGPRDDYEQYF.

V gene TRBV29-1 combines with J gene TRBJ2-7; perhaps TRBD1 as D (5 bases). The CDR3 loop spans 15 amino acids. Germline CDR1 is SQVTM and CDR2 is ANQGSEA. V lost 4 bases to trimming and J lost 2 bases, with 18 bases between them. The CDR3 loop is CSVVGTGRQTYEQYF. The CDR3 bases are TGCAGCGTTGTAGGTACAGGCCGACAAACCTACGAGCAGTACTTC.

The chain combines TRBV2 with TRBJ1-1, with D uncertain. Trimming took off 5 bases at V and 0 bases at J, with 10 bases between the two ends. Germline loops: CDR1 SNHLY, CDR2 FYNNEI. The CDR3 is 14 amino acids. This CDR3 is CASSYRSMNTEAFF. CDR3 nucleotides: TGTGCCAGCAGTTACCGGAGTATGAACACTGAAGCTTTCTTT.

This clonotype was seen repeatedly, ten times or more. The V and J genes are TRBV20-1 and TRBJ1-5, with TRBD1 matching 7 bases. V gave up 3 bases and J gave up 5 bases; unmatched junction bases: 4. The CDR3 loop spans 13 amino acids. CDR1 DFQATT and CDR2 SNEGSKA come from the germline V gene (reference sequence). CDR3 amino acids: CSASRQGYQPQHF. The CDR3 coding sequence is TGCAGTGCTAGTAGACAGGGCTATCAGCCCCAGCATTTT.

The J gene is TRBJ2-1, the V gene TRBV10-3, with 12 bases that match TRBD2. V lost 3 bases to trimming and J lost 8 bases; unmatched junction nucleotides: 5. Germline V gene lookup returns CDR1 ENHRY and CDR2 SYGVKD. This CDR3 region has 15 residues. In nucleotides, the CDR3 is TGTGCCATCAGTGAACTAGCGGGGGGTAGGGATGAGCAGTTCTTC. It yields the protein CAISELAGGRDEQFF.